This T cell receptor (beta chain) was captured in a study of Ad26.COV2.S vaccination and SARS-CoV-2 variants. Study summary: Vaccine-arm donor from the placebo-controlled COV1001 Ad26.COV2.S trial. Participants got Ad26.COV2.S intramuscularly, once or twice 56 days apart. Study-wide points: After vaccination, substantial breadth of spike-specific CD8+ and CD4+ responses was reported.

Sequencing used immunoSEQ multiplex PCR; TCRdb keeps in-frame clones, though not all of them. The sample consists of about 330,000 clones, about nine tenths of them appearing once. V was clipped by 1 base and J by 4 bases, with 2 bases between them. Germline CDR1 and CDR2: MGHRA and YSYEKL. The CDR3 loop spans 12 amino acids. Comment on this clone: Its target is not known.

Treatment defined: over 15 received Ad26.COV2.S at low or high dose, single or two shots; about 5 received placebo; per-sample allocation not given. Sampling was done on day 63 after the first vaccine or placebo injection. The donor was a Boston adult aged 18-55 years. This receptor was taken from a person between 18 and 65 years old who received the Ad26.COV2.S COVID-19 vaccine or a placebo. The V and J genes are TRBV4-1 and TRBJ2-1, with D hard to call. The material sequenced was peripheral blood, taken in a trial of Ad26.COV2.S vaccine versus placebo. CDR3 DNA sequence: TGCGCCAGCAGCCAAGCGTACAATGAGCAGTTCTTC. It codes for CASSQAYNEQFF.